This TCR beta chain comes out of a study of radiation and T cells in renal cell carcinoma. Whole-study context: Nephrectomy followed 15 Gy stereotactic body radiation by 4 weeks.

Here immunoSEQ multiplex PCR was the method, and the copy in TCRdb shows in-frame clones only, minus some. This table holds 40,000 to 50,000 clones, about 80% found once. CDR3 length equals 16 residues. Germline V CDR1 and CDR2: MNHEY, SVGAGI. The V and J ends lost 3 bases and 0 bases respectively, with 11 bases between them. Regarding time point: baseline pretreatment blood. The treatment denotes: 15 Gy SBRT to primary tumor, nephrectomy 4 weeks later. Blood was sampled at baseline, 2 weeks and 4 weeks after SBRT. Clear cell pathology was present in this patient's renal cell carcinoma. Study observations and caveats: Baseline intratumoral clonotype presence is unknown without pretreatment biopsies.

Comments on this clone: Its antigen remains unknown.

The receptor was isolated from a woman in her seventies with renal cell carcinoma. The specimen was blood, collected from a patient whose treatment included radiotherapy and nephrectomy. J is TRBJ2-2 and V is TRBV6-5; no definite D call. The chain's CDR3 is CASSYGPGTNTGELFF. The DNA for the CDR3 is TGTGCCAGCAGTTATGGTCCGGGTACGAACACCGGGGAGCTGTTTTTT.